This T cell receptor (beta chain) was observed in a study of T cell responses to AZD1222 COVID-19 vaccine. Overall study findings and caveats: Among the donors, most were white British and more were female, and clonal diversity was possibly underestimated. Regions 160-218 and 743-854 held dominance among vaccine-associated CD4 TCRs, which spanned spike.

Sequencing used immunoSEQ multiplex PCR; TCRdb keeps in-frame clones, though not all of them. The table shows 150,000 to 200,000 clones, with 80% to 90% occurring only once. Concerning this clone: Its antigen remains unidentified.

The germline V gene has CDR1 MDHEN and CDR2 SYDVKM. Trimming removed 6 bases from V and 5 bases from J; junction bases left unmatched: 13. The CDR3 is 15 amino acids. This sequence was found in an adult who received the MenACWY meningococcal vaccine as a control. The sequencing used peripheral blood, collected 28 days after the second dose of the MenACWY control vaccine. The chain couples TRBV28 to TRBJ2-7; 7 bases are a match to TRBD1. The CDR3 DNA sequence: TGTGCCAGCAGGCTCTTGACAGGGTCGGTGAACGAGCAGTACTTC. Amino acid sequence: CASRLLTGSVNEQYF.